This T cell receptor (beta chain) comes out of a study of cytomegalovirus exposure and HLA in healthy donors. Study-wide context: The approximately 120 validation repertoires were reported in a later analysis to have been generated on the same platform as the approximately 700 first-cohort repertoires. Overall study findings and caveats: Cytomegalovirus status, reportedly, was diagnosed with high specificity and sensitivity by the classifier. Researchers catalogued 150 or so TCR beta chains as cytomegalovirus-associated. Whilst most TCR sequences proved rare, a subset of public TCRs occurred across many donors.

The repertoire was sequenced with immunoSEQ multiplex PCR; TCRdb's copy has only in-frame clones and lacks some. The table lists about 140,000 clones, 88% of them singletons, with 6.5% to 8.5% in the top ten. As to this clone: Its antigen is unidentified.

Germline V gives CDR1 LNHDA, CDR2 SQIVND (reference sequence). The CDR3 is 15 residues long. The V and J ends lost 4 bases and 9 bases, in that order; junction bases with no gene match: 9. The sample taken for sequencing was PBMCs. The chain joins TRBV19 to TRBJ1-6; 7 positions agree with TRBD1. The receptor was isolated from a young woman in good health and CMV-seropositive. The CDR3 bases are TGTGCCAGTAGTAAAGAACAGGGGTACCGTTCACCCCTCCACTTT. As protein: CASSKEQGYRSPLHF.